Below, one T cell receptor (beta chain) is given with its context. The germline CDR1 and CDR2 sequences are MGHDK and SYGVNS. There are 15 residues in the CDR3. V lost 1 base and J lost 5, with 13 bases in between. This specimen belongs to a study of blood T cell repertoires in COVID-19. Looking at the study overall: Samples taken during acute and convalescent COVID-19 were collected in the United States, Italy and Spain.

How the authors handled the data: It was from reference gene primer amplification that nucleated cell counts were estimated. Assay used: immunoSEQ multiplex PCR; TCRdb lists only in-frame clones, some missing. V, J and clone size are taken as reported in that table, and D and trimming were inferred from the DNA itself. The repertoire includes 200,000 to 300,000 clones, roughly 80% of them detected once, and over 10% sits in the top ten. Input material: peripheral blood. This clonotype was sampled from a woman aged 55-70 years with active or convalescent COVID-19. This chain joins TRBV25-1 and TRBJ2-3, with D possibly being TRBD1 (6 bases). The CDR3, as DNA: TGTGCCAGCAGTGAATTGGGGGCCGCAGGAGATACGCAGTATTTT. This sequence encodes CASSELGAAGDTQYF.